A selection of T cell receptor beta chains follows, all from one sample in a study of control samples from healthy donors and cancer patients. Sequencing used immunoSEQ multiplex PCR; TCRdb keeps in-frame clones, though not all of them. The sample gives approximately 63,000 clones, approximately 85% of which show up once; nearly 5.5% is in the top ten. Sequenced sample: blood. The receptors were gathered from a man between 35 and 55 years old in good health. Each CDR3 is given with its conserved first and last residue. D genes are given only for firm matches. Clone size appears in some rows only: once, few, many, or a class for an expanded clone.

d_call,v_call,j_call,clone_size,cdr3_nt,cdr3_aa
.,TRBV11-3,TRBJ1-1,.,TGTGCCAGCAGCTTCCACCCAACGGTGAACACTGAAGCTTTCTTC,CASSFHPTVNTEAFF
.,TRBV7-2,TRBJ2-5,.,TGTGCCAGCAGCTTGGTCCAGAGAGGACCCCAAGAGACCCAGTACTTC,CASSLVQRGPQETQYF
TRBD2,TRBV19,TRBJ2-1,.,TGTGCCAGTAGTATATGGACTAGCGGGAGCGATGAGCAGTTCTTC,CASSIWTSGSDEQFF
.,TRBV4-3,TRBJ2-2,.,TGCGCCAGCAGCCCAGATACCGGGGAGCTGTTTTTT,CASSPDTGELFF
.,TRBV28,TRBJ1-2,.,TGTGCCAGCAGTTCCCATACACGGACAGCCTATGGCTACACCTTC,CASSSHTRTAYGYTF
TRBD2,TRBV6-6,TRBJ2-7,.,TGTGCCAGCGGACCTAGCGGGGCCTCCTACGAGCAGTACTTC,CASGPSGASYEQYF
TRBD2,TRBV24-1,TRBJ2-3,.,TGTGCCACCAGTGACGTGATAGCGGGAGGGGGAAATACGCAGTATTTT,CATSDVIAGGGNTQYF
.,TRBV7-8,TRBJ1-5,.,TGTGCCAGCAGCTTAGGGGGCAGGGTGGGAAATCAGCCCCAGCATTTT,CASSLGGRVGNQPQHF
TRBD1,TRBV12-3/TRBV12-4,TRBJ2-5,.,TGTGCCAGCAGTTTTACCAGGGGGGAGACCCAGTACTTC,CASSFTRGETQYF
.,TRBV7-9,TRBJ2-6,.,TGTGCCAGCAGCTCTAGGTGGCCAGGGGCGAACTCTGGGGCCAACGTCCTGACTTTC,CASSSRWPGANSGANVLTF
.,TRBV6-5,TRBJ1-1,.,TGTGCCAGCAGTTACTCACAGAACACTGAAGCTTTCTTT,CASSYSQNTEAFF
.,TRBV11-3,TRBJ1-1,.,TGTGCCAGCAAACGGGGGAGGACTGAAGCTTTCTTT,CASKRGRTEAFF
.,TRBV30,TRBJ1-6,.,TGTGCCTGGAGTATCCGCGGGCAGGCATATTCACCCCTCCACTTT,CAWSIRGQAYSPLHF
.,TRBV5-1,TRBJ2-2,.,TGCGCCAGCAGCTTGGGTCAGAACACCGGGGAGCTGTTTTTT,CASSLGQNTGELFF
.,TRBV18,TRBJ2-5,.,TGTGCCAGCTCACCGACTAGTCGGGAGACCCAGTACTTC,CASSPTSRETQYF
.,TRBV6-5,TRBJ1-4,once,TGTGCCAGCAGTTACTCGCTACAGGGAACTAATGAAAAACTGTTTTTT,CASSYSLQGTNEKLFF
.,TRBV7-2,TRBJ2-4,.,TGTGCCAGCAGCTTAGGCCCTTCCTTGGACATTCAGTACTTC,CASSLGPSLDIQYF
.,TRBV21-1,TRBJ1-4,once,TGTGCCAGCAGAGCCGTGGAGGGGGGTTCGCGAAAACTGTTTTTT,CASRAVEGGSRKLFF
TRBD2,TRBV5-1,TRBJ2-3,.,TGCGCCAGCAGCCAGACTAGCCAAAGCACAGATACGCAGTATTTT,CASSQTSQSTDTQYF
.,TRBV6-6,TRBJ2-5,.,TGTGCCAGCAGTTACTCGGGCGGACGGTACCAAGAGACCCAGTACTTC,CASSYSGGRYQETQYF
TRBD1,TRBV7-7,TRBJ2-3,.,TGTGCCAGCAGCCCCAACGTCCCGGGACAGGGGATCACAGATACGCAGTATTTT,CASSPNVPGQGITDTQYF
.,TRBV4-3,TRBJ2-7,.,TGCGCCAGCAGCCAAGGGCGACGGGGGATGAGCGACTACGAGCAGTACTTC,CASSQGRRGMSDYEQYF
.,TRBV5-1,TRBJ2-1,.,TGCGCCAGCAGCCGATCCTATGGGAGTGGGGACAATGAGCAGTTCTTC,CASSRSYGSGDNEQFF
TRBD2,TRBV4-2,TRBJ2-1,.,TGTGCCAGCAGCCAGCCCGGGACTAGCGGCTACAATGAGCAGTTCTTC,CASSQPGTSGYNEQFF
.,TRBV10-3,TRBJ1-6,.,TGTGCCATCAGTAAGTTTTCGGGCAGGAAGAATTCACCCCTCCACTTT,CAISKFSGRKNSPLHF
TRBD1,TRBV5-4,TRBJ2-2,.,TGTGCCAGCAGACGACAGGGAATTGACACCGGGGAGCTGTTTTTT,CASRRQGIDTGELFF
TRBD1,TRBV7-9,TRBJ2-7,.,TGTGCCAGCAGGTTAGGGACAGGGGGCGAGCAGTACTTC,CASRLGTGGEQYF
TRBD1,TRBV15,TRBJ1-1,.,TGTGCCACCACCGGACAGGGAATGAACACTGAAGCTTTCTTT,CATTGQGMNTEAFF
TRBD1,TRBV4-3,TRBJ1-4,once,TGCGCCAGCAGCAAGGGACAGGGGAATGAAAAACTGTTTTTT,CASSKGQGNEKLFF
.,TRBV4-3,TRBJ1-5,few,TGCGCCAGCAGCCAGGGCCTGGGCAATCAGCCCCAGCATTTT,CASSQGLGNQPQHF
TRBD1,TRBV3-1/TRBV3-2,TRBJ1-2,.,TGTGCCAGCAGCCGAATAACACACGGACAGGGGGGCGGCTACACCTTC,CASSRITHGQGGGYTF
.,TRBV12-3/TRBV12-4,TRBJ1-5,.,TGTGCCAGCAGTTTTCGTGACCAGCCCCAGCATTTT,CASSFRDQPQHF
.,TRBV30,TRBJ2-1,.,TGTGCCTGGAGTGTTGGTCTGCGATACAATGAGCAGTTCTTC,CAWSVGLRYNEQFF
TRBD1,TRBV7-8,TRBJ1-5,.,TGTGCCAGCAGCTTCATAACAGGGGGTGGACAGCCCCAGCATTTT,CASSFITGGGQPQHF
TRBD1,TRBV18,TRBJ2-1,.,TGTGCCAGCTCAGCCCGACCGGGACAGGGCGGGAATGAGCAGTTCTTC,CASSARPGQGGNEQFF
.,TRBV2,TRBJ1-3,.,TGTGCCAGCAGTCCCGGGACAGGAAACACCATATATTTT,CASSPGTGNTIYF
.,TRBV9,TRBJ1-1,.,TGTGCCAGCAGCGTAGGGTCCAAACAAGGGACTGAAGCTTTCTTT,CASSVGSKQGTEAFF
TRBD1,TRBV6-5,TRBJ2-2,.,TGTGCCAGCAGTCGACAGGGGGTATACACCGGGGAGCTGTTTTTT,CASSRQGVYTGELFF
.,TRBV10-3,TRBJ1-5,.,TGTGCCATCAGTGTAGGTATAAATCAGCCCCAGCATTTT,CAISVGINQPQHF
.,TRBV5-1,TRBJ1-1,.,TGCGCCAGCAGTTTGACAGGCGACACTGAAGCTTTCTTT,CASSLTGDTEAFF
.,TRBV6-5,TRBJ2-7,.,TGTGCCAGCAGTTACGGCCGGACCTACGAGCAGTACTTC,CASSYGRTYEQYF
.,TRBV28,TRBJ1-6,.,TGTGCCAGCAGTTTATCTGGGTCCTATAATTCACCCCTCCACTTT,CASSLSGSYNSPLHF
.,TRBV7-2,TRBJ1-2,.,TGTGCCAGCAGCTTGACGGGACTCCCAGGTAGCTATGGCTACACCTTC,CASSLTGLPGSYGYTF
.,TRBV2,TRBJ1-2,.,TGTGCCAGCAGGATACTCCGGGGAAACTATGGCTACACCTTC,CASRILRGNYGYTF
.,TRBV28,TRBJ1-2,.,TGTGCCAGCAGCCAACCGGGACATCCGAGGGGCTACACCTTC,CASSQPGHPRGYTF
TRBD1,TRBV29-1,TRBJ2-7,few,TGCAGCGTTGAAATTACAGGGGACGAGCAGTACTTC,CSVEITGDEQYF
.,TRBV19,TRBJ1-1,.,TGTGCCAGTACCCTGGGAAGGAACACTGAAGCTTTCTTT,CASTLGRNTEAFF
.,TRBV6-1,TRBJ1-3,.,TGTGCCAGCAACTTGGAAAGCCCTGGAAACACCATATATTTT,CASNLESPGNTIYF
.,TRBV6-5,TRBJ1-1,.,TGTGCCAGCTCCGTGAGGGACACCTACTACACTGAAGCTTTCTTT,CASSVRDTYYTEAFF
.,TRBV11-2,TRBJ1-1,.,TGTGCCAGCAGTTATTTTGGAATGTACGTGGAAGCTTTCTTT,CASSYFGMYVEAFF
TRBD1,TRBV29-1,TRBJ1-2,.,TGCAGCGTTGAAGTCCGGGACAGGGGAAACTATGGCTACACCTTC,CSVEVRDRGNYGYTF
.,TRBV6-6,TRBJ1-1,few,TGTGCCAGCAAACGGGACGCTCATGGGGCTGAAGCTTTCTTT,CASKRDAHGAEAFF
TRBD1,TRBV11-1,TRBJ1-4,.,TGTGCCAGCAGCTTAGCGTCGGGGACAGGGTCTGATGAAAAACTGTTTTTT,CASSLASGTGSDEKLFF
TRBD1,TRBV4-1,TRBJ1-1,once,TGCGCCAGCAGCCAATCAAAGGGGGCTGGCACTGAAGCTTTCTTT,CASSQSKGAGTEAFF
TRBD1,TRBV5-1,TRBJ2-7,.,TGCGCCAGCAGCTTGGGATACAGGGGGGCCTCCTACGAGCAGTACTTC,CASSLGYRGASYEQYF
TRBD1,TRBV6-1,TRBJ1-1,.,TGTGCCAGCAGTGAGGCAGGGGGACCTGGCACTGAAGCTTTCTTT,CASSEAGGPGTEAFF
.,TRBV7-8,TRBJ1-3,.,TGTGCCAGCAGCGCGGGACTCCTCCCGGGAAACACCATATATTTT,CASSAGLLPGNTIYF
.,TRBV6-5,TRBJ2-5,.,TGTGCCAGCAGATCGCCCGGGACCTCCCAAGAGACCCAGTACTTC,CASRSPGTSQETQYF
.,TRBV5-1,TRBJ2-1,.,TGCGCCAGCACCAGGGCGGGCAGGAGCTCCTACAATGAGCAGTTCTTC,CASTRAGRSSYNEQFF
.,TRBV4-3,TRBJ1-2,.,TGCGCCAGCAGCCAAGGCATCCACCAGAGATTCCGCTATGGCTACACCTTC,CASSQGIHQRFRYGYTF